This T cell receptor beta chain was observed in a study of blood T cell repertoires in COVID-19. V lost 11 bases and J lost 1, with 19 bases in between. The germline V gene encodes CDR1 MNHEY and CDR2 SVGAGI. The CDR3 is 15 amino acids. The table came from immunoSEQ multiplex PCR; TCRdb's copy has only in-frame clones and leaves some out. The sample shows around 290,000 clones, about 90% of them seen only once. Sequencing input: peripheral blood. The rearrangement joins TRBV6-5 to TRBJ2-3, with TRBD2 as a possible D gene (7 bases). This receptor was obtained from a woman aged 45-65 years who had recovered from COVID-19. CDR3: CALRGASGGTDTQYF. CDR3 sequence (DNA): TGTGCCCTTAGGGGGGCTAGCGGAGGCACAGATACGCAGTATTTT.